A single sample is the source of the 11 T cell receptor beta chains below, sequenced in a study of metastatic and nonmetastatic thyroid tumors. No patient had received any treatment before thyroid surgery. Using MiXCR, TCRdb reanalyzed the PCR reads. The sample includes some 27,000 clones, 23% of them seen just once. Sequences were obtained from blood. These TCRs come from a female donor with papillary thyroid cancer or a benign thyroid nodule (not recorded which). Some clones in this sample may be carry-over from other donors' samples.

This chain links TRBV12-3 or TRBV12-4 with TRBJ2-7, with a weak D call TRBD1 (5 bases). V was cut by 6 bases and J by 13 bases, with 25 bases left in between. This CDR3 is 14 amino acids long. The CDR3 protein is CASRPVGRFYDQYF. CDR3 nucleotides: TGTGCCAGCAGGCCGGTGGGGCGCTTCTACGATCAATACTTC.

The V and J genes are TRBV4-2 and TRBJ2-5, with D possibly being TRBD1 or TRBD2 (7 bases each). There are 16 residues in the CDR3. V lost 0 bases, J lost 5 bases, and 16 bases lay in between. CDR1 and CDR2 from the germline V gene are LGHNA and YNFKEQ. CDR3 in DNA: TGTGCCAGCAGCCAAGAAACAGGGGCGCGGGGGGAGACCCAGTACTTC. Translation gives CASSQETGARGETQYF.

The chain uses TRBV20-1 and TRBJ2-1; D remains unclear. Germline V gives CDR1 DFQATT, CDR2 SNEGSKA (reference sequence). Trimming pared 1 base from V and 5 bases from J, leaving 9 bases between. This CDR3 region has 13 residues. The CDR3 here is CSARVPVDNEQFF. CDR3 sequence (DNA): TGCAGTGCTAGAGTCCCGGTGGACAATGAGCAGTTCTTC.

This clone was counted at least ten times. This chain connects TRBV3-1 to TRBJ2-7, with D perhaps TRBD2 (5 bases). Trimming stripped 4 bases from V and 0 bases from J, with 16 bases between. There are 16 residues in the CDR3. In germline, CDR1 is LGHDT, CDR2 YNNKEL (reference sequence). The CDR3 reads CASSRRLTSSSYEQYF. As DNA, the CDR3 is TGTGCCAGCAGCCGGAGACTAACAAGTAGCTCCTACGAGCAGTACTTC.

This chain joins TRBV15 and TRBJ2-5, with TRBD2 matching over 11 bases. The germline V gene has CDR1 LNHNV and CDR2 YYDKDF (reference sequence). This CDR3 contains 19 residues. The J segment lost 4 bases and the V segment lost 5 bases, leaving 18 bases of the junction unmatched. CDR3 nucleotide sequence: TGTGCCACCAGCGCGCGTTCCGGGACTAGCGGTAGTTCAGTAGAGACCCAGTACTTC. Its translation is CATSARSGTSGSSVETQYF.

This clone has ten or more counts. As DNA, the CDR3 is TGCGCCAGCAGCCCGAGGGGACAGGGCACAGATACGCAGTATTTT. Its protein is CASSPRGQGTDTQYF. The gene calls are TRBV4-3 and TRBJ2-3; 8 nucleotides align to TRBD1. With 4 bases clipped from V and 1 base from J, the junction kept 4 bases outside the gene matches. This CDR3 contains 15 residues. Germline V CDR1 and CDR2: LGHNA, YSLEER.

The CDR3 coding sequence is TGTGCCAGCAGCTTAGATGCTTCCACCAGCACAGATACGCAGTATTTT. Protein product: CASSLDASTSTDTQYF. The chain carries TRBV11-2 and TRBJ2-3; D is unclear. From germline, CDR1 is SGHAT and CDR2 FQNNGV. CDR3 length: 16 residues. Trimming left V 0 bases short and J 0 bases short, with 10 bases between.

This clone was seen ten or more times. A much larger clone differs by one base, so this may be a read error. The sample carries other DNA sequences with the same CDR3. This chain joins TRBV27 and TRBJ1-1, with a possible D match to TRBD1 (6 bases). The V and J ends lost 4 bases and 4 bases respectively, with 13 bases between them. The CDR3 runs 14 residues. Germline CDR1 is MNHEY and CDR2 is SMNVEV (reference sequence). The CDR3 loop reads CASSSGQGLTEAFF. The DNA of the CDR3 is TGTGCCAGCAGTTCGGGGCAGGGGCTCACTGAAGCTTTCTTT.

In this sample, this clone turned up many times. The rearrangement links TRBV10-3 to TRBJ1-5; D remains unclear. CDR1 is ENHRY, CDR2 SYGVKD, per germline. V was pared by 0 bases and J by 5 bases, with 2 bases between. The CDR3 length is 12 residues. CDR3 bases: TGTGCCATCAGTGAGTCGTATCAGCCCCAGCATTTT. Translated, it gives CAISESYQPQHF.

This clone came up once. This chain joins TRBV24-1 and TRBJ2-7, with D hard to call. Trimming pared 3 bases from V and 7 bases from J, leaving 9 bases between. The CDR3 is 12 amino acids. Germline values: CDR1 KGHDR, CDR2 SFDVKD. The CDR3 DNA reads as TGTGCCACCAGTGATATCGGTGGGGAGCAGTACTTC. Amino acid sequence: CATSDIGGEQYF.

The CDR3 protein is CARSGTGPEEKLFF. The CDR3 DNA sequence: TGTGCACGCTCGGGGACTGGCCCAGAAGAAAAACTGTTTTTT. The genes are TRBV18 and TRBJ1-4; TRBD1 is a possible D gene (5 bases). The CDR3 runs to 14 residues. Germline assignment: CDR1 KGHSH and CDR2 LQKENI.